This entry lists 15 T cell receptor beta chains sequenced from one sample in a study of OX40 agonist ivuxolimab in advanced cancers. Assay used: immunoSEQ multiplex PCR; TCRdb lists only in-frame clones, some missing. The table shows about 25,000 clones, with around 81% occurring only once. Material: CD4+ or CD8+ T cells sorted from blood, obtained in a trial of the OX40 agonist ivuxolimab. Receptors were obtained from an adult with an advanced solid tumor such as melanoma, head and neck, liver or kidney cancer.

The chain is built from TRBV6-1 and TRBJ2-3; 10 nucleotides align to TRBD1. The CDR3 extends over 18 amino acids. The V gene end was trimmed by 1 base and the J gene end by 8 bases; junction bases not matched to a gene: 15. The V gene's germline CDR1 is MNHNS and CDR2 SASEGT. The CDR3 reads CASSEGWQRDRGIATQYF. The CDR3 DNA follows: TGTGCCAGCAGTGAAGGGTGGCAGAGGGACAGGGGAATTGCTACGCAGTATTTT.

J is TRBJ2-5 and V is TRBV5-1, with 8 positions matching TRBD1. V was pared by 4 bases and J by 1 base, with 6 bases of the junction left unmatched. CDR3 length: 15 residues. CDR1 SGHRS and CDR2 YFSETQ come from the germline V gene. CDR3 protein: CASSVDRAAQETQYF. The CDR3 coding sequence is TGCGCCAGCAGCGTGGACAGGGCGGCCCAAGAGACCCAGTACTTC.

V is TRBV5-4 and J is TRBJ1-1; the match to TRBD1 covers 7 bases. Germline V gene data show CDR1 as SGHNT and CDR2 as YYREEE (reference sequence). J lost 1 base, V lost 1 base, and 1 base had no gene match. The CDR3 extends over 14 amino acids. CDR3 sequence: CASSLYRGNTEAFF. The DNA for the CDR3 is TGTGCCAGCAGCTTGTACAGGGGGAACACTGAAGCTTTCTTT.

CDR3 amino acids: CASSQGTVTGLAGGRTEQFF. The DNA for the CDR3 is TGTGCCAGCAGCCAAGGAACGGTGACGGGACTAGCGGGAGGACGGACTGAGCAGTTCTTC. V gene TRBV4-2 combines with J gene TRBJ2-1; TRBD2 matches at 15 bases. V lost 1 base to trimming and J lost 9 bases; unmatched junction nucleotides: 16. Germline CDR1 is LGHNA and CDR2 is YNFKEQ. The CDR3 length is 20 residues.

The chain combines TRBV9 with TRBJ2-5; tentatively, D is TRBD2 (6 bases). Looked up from germline, CDR1 is SGDLS and CDR2 is YYNGEE. V was cut by 4 bases and J by 4 bases, with 17 bases left in between. CDR3 size: 15 residues. CDR3 in DNA: TGTGCCAGCAGCACCCCGGCCGGGACTGTAGAGACCCAGTACTTC. Its protein product is CASSTPAGTVETQYF.

The chain has TRBV15 and TRBJ2-7, with D possibly TRBD2 on 6 matching bases. V lost 5 bases and J lost 5, with 19 bases in between. There are 15 residues in the CDR3. Germline V CDR1 and CDR2: LNHNV, YYDKDF (reference sequence). The CDR3 DNA reads as TGTGCCACCAGCGGGGGGAACAGTAGCCTTCACGAGCAGTACTTC. Protein: CATSGGNSSLHEQYF.

This sequence joins TRBV9 and TRBJ2-1; D may be TRBD1 (6 bases). Germline loops: CDR1 SGDLS, CDR2 YYNGEE. There are 14 residues in the CDR3. V lost 3 bases and J lost 10, with 17 bases in between. In DNA, the CDR3 is TGTGCCAGCAGCGCGATTACAGGGTTCCGGGAGCAGTTCTTC. Amino acid sequence: CASSAITGFREQFF.

The V call is TRBV6-5, the J call TRBJ2-7; D assignment may be TRBD1 or TRBD2 (5 bases each). This CDR3 region has 14 residues. The V gene lost 8 bases and the J gene lost 2 bases, with 16 bases spanning the gap. Per germline, CDR1 MNHEY and CDR2 SVGAGI. For the CDR3, the DNA is TGTGCCAGCGGCGGTGGGACGGAGCCCTACGAGCAGTACTTC. Protein: CASGGGTEPYEQYF.

The CDR3 spells CASSQGFGVEQYF. CDR3 bases: TGTGCCAGCAGCCAAGGATTCGGGGTTGAGCAGTACTTC. V gene TRBV4-2 combines with J gene TRBJ2-7, with TRBD2 as a possible D gene (5 bases). The CDR3 consists of 13 residues. The V end lost 1 base, the J end lost 7 bases, and 11 bases lay between the germline ends. Per germline, CDR1 LGHNA and CDR2 YNFKEQ.

The chain uses TRBV6-1 and TRBJ1-2; D perhaps matches TRBD1 (5 bases). Trimming took off 3 bases at V and 8 bases at J, with 13 bases between the two ends. The CDR3 is made up of 13 amino acids. CDR1 MNHNS and CDR2 SASEGT come from the germline V gene. CDR3 residues: CASSETRGGGYTF. The CDR3 DNA is TGTGCCAGCAGTGAGACGAGGGGAGGGGGCTACACCTTC.

This clone was picked up one time. The gene calls are TRBV5-4 and TRBJ2-5; D not certain. Trimming pared 3 bases from V and 5 bases from J, leaving 8 bases between. Germline V gives CDR1 SGHNT, CDR2 YYREEE (reference sequence). CDR3 length equals 12 residues. CDR3 region: CASSYYTETQYF. In nucleotides, the CDR3 is TGTGCCAGCAGCTATTATACCGAGACCCAGTACTTC. The entire variable domain, with the rest obtained from reference TRBV5-4 and TRBJ2-5, is as follows: ETGVTQSPTHLIKTRGQQVTLRCSSQSGHNTVSWYQQALGQGPQFIFQYYREEENGRGNFPPRFSGLQFPNYSSELNVNALELDDSALYLCASSYYTETQYFGPGTRLLVL.

The chain employs TRBV7-2 and TRBJ2-7, with D perhaps being TRBD1 or TRBD2 (5 bases each). This CDR3 region has 14 residues. Germline V gene lookup returns CDR1 SGHTA and CDR2 FQGNSA. Trimming removed 4 bases from V and 3 bases from J, with 13 bases in between. DNA of the CDR3: TGTGCCAGCAGCTCGACCGGGACGGTCTACGAGCAGTACTTC. It codes for CASSSTGTVYEQYF.

J is TRBJ1-4 and V is TRBV7-9, with D possibly being TRBD1 (6 bases). The V gene's germline CDR1 is SEHNR and CDR2 FQNEAQ (reference sequence). This CDR3 spans 16 amino acids. The V end lost 4 bases, the J end lost 10 bases, and 22 bases lay between the germline ends. The CDR3 bases are TGTGCCAGCAGCTCATGGACAGACCAGGATGCGCGAAAACTGTTTTTT. It translates to CASSSWTDQDARKLFF.

The rearrangement joins TRBV4-1 to TRBJ2-7; a possible D gene is TRBD1 (6 bases). There are 14 residues in the CDR3. Trimming pared 1 base from V and 2 bases from J, leaving 9 bases between. Germline V CDR1 and CDR2: MGHRA, YSYEKL. CDR3: CASSQGAGAYEQYF. DNA for the CDR3: TGCGCCAGCAGCCAAGGGGCAGGGGCCTACGAGCAGTACTTC.

This clone was detected only once. The V and J genes are TRBV13 and TRBJ2-7; tentatively, D is TRBD1 (6 bases). The CDR3 runs 12 residues. CDR1 is PRHDT and CDR2 is FYEKMQ in the germline V gene (reference sequence). Trimming pared 6 bases from V and 2 bases from J, leaving 8 bases between. The CDR3 DNA follows: TGTGCCAGCAGAGCAGGGGCCTACGAGCAGTACTTC. Protein sequence: CASRAGAYEQYF.